One T cell receptor (beta chain) is described in this entry. Repertoires were generated with immunoSEQ multiplex PCR, while TCRdb's copy carries only in-frame clones and drops some. The table lists approximately 170,000 clones, 80% to 90% of them singletons. This sample was taken from a study of blood T cell repertoires in COVID-19. Per germline, CDR1 LGHNA and CDR2 YSLEER. The CDR3 runs to 16 residues. J gave up 11 bases and V 0 bases, and 7 bases lay outside the gene matches. Across over 20 US areas, participants ranged in age from 18 to 89 years. Two negative PCRs, clearance, or symptom resolution characterized the recovered Cohort 3 donors.

Sequencing was carried out using PBMCs or T cells enriched from blood (not recorded which). The TCR comes from a woman between 45 and 65 years old who had recovered from COVID-19. J is TRBJ2-1 and V is TRBV4-3, with 13 bases lining up with TRBD2. CDR3 sequence (DNA): TGCGCCAGCAGCCAAGAACTAGCGGGAGGGGGCCGGCAGCAGTTCTTC. Translating it yields CASSQELAGGGRQQFF.